The 24 T cell receptor beta chains below come from one sample, sequenced in a study of blood T cells in healthy people across ages. Next came a second PCR, run for about 7 to 12 cycles, which used a sample-barcoded 5' primer along with a J-beta primer mix. One entry per CDR3 protein, called by TCRdb with MiXCR from the 5' RACE reads. The sample includes roughly 830,000 distinct CDR3 sequences, approximately 67% of them seen just once. The sequenced sample was blood. The receptors shown here come from a man younger than 40 in good health.

The genes are TRBV9 and TRBJ2-7, with D uncertain. With 0 bases removed from V and 3 bases from J, the gap between germline ends came to 13 bases. CDR1 SGDLS and CDR2 YYNGEE come from the germline V gene. CDR3 length: 15 amino acids. The CDR3 nucleotides read TGTGCCAGCAGCGTAGGAAAGGAAATGGACTACGAGCAGTACTTC. This codes for CASSVGKEMDYEQYF.

The V call is TRBV7-2, the J call TRBJ1-2; 7 bases map to TRBD1. The CDR3 spans 14 residues. Germline CDR1 SGHTA, CDR2 FQGNSA. The V segment lost 2 bases and the J segment 10 bases; nucleotides outside the gene matches: 10. The CDR3 DNA follows: TGTGCCAGCAGCTTACCCCGGACAGGAGCTGACTACACCTTC. It specifies CASSLPRTGADYTF. Combining the CDR3 with reference TRBV7-2 and TRBJ1-2 gives the whole variable domain GAGVSQSPSNKVTEKGKDVELRCDPISGHTALYWYRQSLGQGLEFLIYFQGNSAPDKSGLPSDRFSAERTGGSVSTLTIQRTQQEDSAVYLCASSLPRTGADYTFGSGTRLTVV.

The rearrangement joins TRBV29-1 to TRBJ1-1; D remains ambiguous. The germline V and J ends were trimmed by 0 bases and 4 bases, with 15 bases remaining between them. The germline gives CDR1 SQVTM, CDR2 ANQGSEA. CDR3 length: 15 residues. CDR3 DNA sequence: TGCAGCGTTGAAGATCTCGGGAAGGGATCCACTGAAGCTTTCTTT. Protein sequence: CSVEDLGKGSTEAFF.

This clonotype showed up just once. The genes are TRBV29-1 and TRBJ2-7; D not certain. From germline, CDR1 is SQVTM and CDR2 ANQGSEA. This CDR3 region has 13 residues. Deletions cut 7 bases from V and 0 bases from J, with 13 bases between. The CDR3 here is CSAGPLSSYEQYF. The CDR3 coding sequence is TGCAGCGCCGGACCCCTGAGCTCCTACGAGCAGTACTTC.

The chain combines TRBV9 with TRBJ2-2; D unclear. The J call could be wrong; TRBJ1-1 is a better fit for the DNA end. There are 13 residues in the CDR3. The germline gives CDR1 SGDLS, CDR2 YYNGEE. The CDR3, as DNA: TGTGCCAGCAGCGCCGGGCCGATACGAGGAGCTTTCTTT. Translated: CASSAGPIRGAFF.

This clonotype was seen more than once but under ten times. The chain carries TRBV6-2 or TRBV6-3 and TRBJ2-1; D is undetermined. Trimming pared 7 bases from V and 5 bases from J, leaving 9 bases between. CDR3 length equals 12 residues. Germline-derived CDR1 and CDR2 are MNHEY and SVGEGT. CDR3 DNA sequence: TGTGCCAGCACCCTTTCCCACAATGAGCAGTTCTTC. This encodes CASTLSHNEQFF.

In DNA form, the CDR3 reads TGTGCCGTCACCGGGACTAGCGACCCCTACGAGCAGTACTTC. Translation: CAVTGTSDPYEQYF. This sequence joins TRBV28 and TRBJ2-7; 10 bases agree with TRBD2. The germline CDR1 and CDR2 sequences are MDHEN and SYDVKM. V shed 11 bases and J 2 bases; nucleotides not matched to a gene: 9. The CDR3 runs 14 residues.

This chain connects TRBV6-5 to TRBJ1-2, with 9 bases that match TRBD1. After removal of 5 bases from V and 8 bases from J, the junction contained 12 bases not matched to a gene. The germline V gene encodes CDR1 MNHEY and CDR2 SVGAGI. The length of the CDR3 is 15 residues. DNA for the CDR3: TGTGCCAGCAGTCAAAACAGGGGGCAGACAGAGGGCTACACCTTC. Amino acids: CASSQNRGQTEGYTF.

This sequence joins TRBV20-1 and TRBJ2-5; 8 nucleotides line up with TRBD1. Germline CDR1 reads DFQATT; CDR2 reads SNEGSKA (reference sequence). V trimming: 1 base; J trimming: 5 bases; junction bases outside the gene matches: 9. There are 15 residues in the CDR3. The CDR3 region is CSARGRQGILETQYF. The CDR3 nucleotides read TGCAGTGCTAGAGGGAGACAGGGGATTTTGGAGACCCAGTACTTC.

The V call is TRBV12-3 or TRBV12-4, the J call TRBJ1-2, with 11 bases matching TRBD1. There are 15 residues in the CDR3. Trimming removed 1 base from V and 4 bases from J; junction bases left unmatched: 2. Written as DNA, the CDR3 is TGTGCCAGCAGTTTAGGGACAGGGGGCGGCTATGGCTACACCTTC. It is translated as CASSLGTGGGYGYTF.

This chain joins TRBV29-1 and TRBJ2-7, with D perhaps TRBD1 or TRBD2 (5 bases each). Germline-derived CDR1 and CDR2 are SQVTM and ANQGSEA. This CDR3 is 17 amino acids long. Trimming removed 2 bases from V and 0 bases from J, with 20 bases in between. The CDR3 DNA reads as TGCAGCGTTGAATTGGGGCCGGGACGAAAGAGCTCCTACGAGCAGTACTTC. Its translation is CSVELGPGRKSSYEQYF.

The chain employs TRBV29-1 and TRBJ2-5, with D possibly matching TRBD1 (6 bases). The CDR3 is made up of 14 amino acids. With 6 bases removed from V and 2 bases from J, the gap between germline ends came to 16 bases. The V gene's germline CDR1 is SQVTM and CDR2 ANQGSEA. The DNA for the CDR3 is TGCAGCGTCGAGGGACAAAATTATCAAGAGACCCAGTACTTC. It codes for CSVEGQNYQETQYF.

The rearrangement joins TRBV27 to TRBJ2-5; D unresolved. This CDR3 has 13 residues. Per germline, CDR1 MNHEY and CDR2 SMNVEV (reference sequence). V was trimmed by 2 bases and J by 5 bases, leaving 9 bases between them. The CDR3 protein is CASSLMGSETQYF. The CDR3, as DNA: TGTGCCAGCAGTTTAATGGGCTCGGAGACCCAGTACTTC.

The J gene is TRBJ1-1, the V gene TRBV12-3 or TRBV12-4; 7 bases are shared with TRBD1. After removal of 6 bases from V and 5 bases from J, the junction contained 9 bases not matched to a gene. CDR3 length: 14 amino acids. The DNA of the CDR3 is TGTGCCAGCAGCCTACAGGGGATGGTTACTGAAGCTTTCTTT. It codes for CASSLQGMVTEAFF.

The V call is TRBV6-2 or TRBV6-3, the J call TRBJ2-3; D ambiguous. This CDR3 spans 16 amino acids. V was trimmed by 0 bases and J by 0 bases, leaving 10 bases between them. Germline V gene sequence: CDR1 MNHEY, CDR2 SVGEGT. The CDR3 loop is CASSYSHTESTDTQYF. The CDR3 region has the DNA TGTGCCAGCAGTTACTCGCACACCGAAAGCACAGATACGCAGTATTTT.

The chain combines TRBV6-5 with TRBJ1-1, with D uncertain. The CDR3 covers 11 residues. Germline CDR1 and CDR2: MNHEY and SVGAGI. Trimming shortened V by 6 bases and J by 11 bases, and 13 bases separated the two germline ends. The CDR3 nucleotides read TGTGCCAGCAGGGCCAGTAACCGGGCTTTCTTT. The encoded protein is CASRASNRAFF.

The rearrangement uses TRBV24-1 and TRBJ2-5; D unresolved. This CDR3 has 13 amino acids. Trimming pared 5 bases from V and 0 bases from J, leaving 6 bases between. Germline V lookup: CDR1 KGHDR, CDR2 SFDVKD. This chain's CDR3 is CATSVRDQETQYF. The CDR3, as DNA: TGTGCCACCAGTGTTCGGGACCAAGAGACCCAGTACTTC.

The gene calls are TRBV28 and TRBJ2-3, with D uncertain. CDR1 is MDHEN, CDR2 SYDVKM, per germline. The CDR3 extends over 14 amino acids. V was cut by 1 base and J by 2 bases, with 7 bases left in between. The CDR3 region has the DNA TGTGCCAGCAGTTTATATAAACTCACAGATACGCAGTATTTT. Encoded protein: CASSLYKLTDTQYF.

This chain links TRBV12-3 or TRBV12-4 with TRBJ1-3; D remains unclear. The CDR3 covers 13 residues. The germline V and J ends were trimmed by 4 bases and 6 bases, with 10 bases remaining between them. DNA of the CDR3: TGTGCCAGCAGTTCTGGTCGGCTAAACACCATATATTTT. This codes for CASSSGRLNTIYF.

The V call is TRBV7-2, the J call TRBJ2-5, with D hard to call. Near its end, the DNA agrees better with TRBJ2-1, so the J call may be wrong. The germline V gene has CDR1 SGHTA and CDR2 FQGNSA. The CDR3 runs 12 residues. CDR3 sequence: CASSLLQETQFF. Here the CDR3 DNA reads TGTGCCAGCAGCTTACTTCAAGAGACCCAGTTCTTC.

DNA of the CDR3: TGTGCCAGCAGCCCGGGACTAGCGGGGTACTACGAGCAGTACTTC. Its protein product is CASSPGLAGYYEQYF. The chain uses TRBV3-1 and TRBJ2-4, with 13 bases fitting TRBD2. The J call is uncertain, as TRBJ2-7 better fits the DNA end. From germline, CDR1 is LGHDT and CDR2 YNNKEL (reference sequence). This CDR3 is 15 amino acids long.

The V gene is TRBV20-1, the J gene TRBJ2-1, with 7 bases fitting TRBD2. Germline V gene data show CDR1 as DFQATT and CDR2 as SNEGSKA (reference sequence). Germline trimming cut 3 bases from V and 1 base from J; bases unmatched to any gene: 9. The CDR3 has 16 residues. The CDR3 sequence is CSASGGTTRSYNEQFF. DNA of the CDR3: TGCAGTGCTAGCGGGGGGACCACCCGATCCTACAATGAGCAGTTCTTC.

The chain uses TRBV6-2 or TRBV6-3 and TRBJ2-3; 10 bases align to TRBD2. CDR3 size: 18 residues. Germline CDR1 reads MNHEY; CDR2 reads SVGEGT. J gave up 2 bases and V 2 bases, and 10 bases lay outside the gene matches. This chain's CDR3 is CASSYERSGGTSTDTQYF. DNA of the CDR3: TGTGCCAGCAGTTACGAGCGTAGCGGGGGGACCTCCACAGATACGCAGTATTTT.

V is TRBV6-2 or TRBV6-3 and J is TRBJ2-1; the D is unclear. Germline assignment: CDR1 MNHEY and CDR2 SVGEGT. With 6 bases removed from V and 5 bases from J, the gap between germline ends came to 8 bases. The CDR3 is 12 residues long. The CDR3 loop is CASRMGNNEQFF. The CDR3 region has the DNA TGTGCCAGCAGAATGGGGAACAATGAGCAGTTCTTC.